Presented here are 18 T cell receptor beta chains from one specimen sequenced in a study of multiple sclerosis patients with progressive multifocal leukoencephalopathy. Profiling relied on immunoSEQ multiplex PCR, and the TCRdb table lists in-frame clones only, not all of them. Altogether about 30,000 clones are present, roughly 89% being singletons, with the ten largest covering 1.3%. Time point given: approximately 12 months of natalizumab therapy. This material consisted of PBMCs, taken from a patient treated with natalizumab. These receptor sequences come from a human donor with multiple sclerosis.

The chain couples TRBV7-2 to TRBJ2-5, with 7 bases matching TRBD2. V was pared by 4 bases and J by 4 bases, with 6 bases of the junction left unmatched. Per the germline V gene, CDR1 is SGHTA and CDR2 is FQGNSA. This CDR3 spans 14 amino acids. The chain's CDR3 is CASSSGLGLETQYF. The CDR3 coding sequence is TGTGCCAGCAGCTCAGGACTAGGTCTAGAGACCCAGTACTTC.

CDR3 residues: CASSIHSNQPQHF. The CDR3 bases are TGTGCCAGCAGTATTCATAGCAATCAGCCCCAGCATTTT. The genes are TRBV6-6 and TRBJ1-5; D is uncertain. CDR3 size: 13 residues. Germline CDR1 and CDR2: MNHNY and SVGAGI (reference sequence). V was pared by 5 bases and J by 0 bases, with 5 bases between.

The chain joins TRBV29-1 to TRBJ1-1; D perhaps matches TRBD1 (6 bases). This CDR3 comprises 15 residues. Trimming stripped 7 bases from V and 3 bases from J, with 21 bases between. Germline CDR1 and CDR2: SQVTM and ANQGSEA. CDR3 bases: TGCAGCGGCGCTAGGGGGGTCGGGGGCTACACTGAAGCTTTCTTT. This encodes CSGARGVGGYTEAFF.

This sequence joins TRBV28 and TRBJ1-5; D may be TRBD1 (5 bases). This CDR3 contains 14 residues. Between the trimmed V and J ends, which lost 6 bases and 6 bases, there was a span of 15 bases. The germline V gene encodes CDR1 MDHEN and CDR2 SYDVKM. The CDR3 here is CASSLAGKGQPQHF. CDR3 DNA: TGTGCCAGCAGCCTGGCAGGGAAGGGTCAGCCCCAGCATTTT. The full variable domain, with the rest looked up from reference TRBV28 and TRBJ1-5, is DVKVTQSSRYLVKRTGEKVFLECVQDMDHENMFWYRQDPGLGLRLIYFSYDVKMKEKGDIPEGYSVSREKKERFSLILESASTNQTSMYLCASSLAGKGQPQHFGDGTRLSIL.

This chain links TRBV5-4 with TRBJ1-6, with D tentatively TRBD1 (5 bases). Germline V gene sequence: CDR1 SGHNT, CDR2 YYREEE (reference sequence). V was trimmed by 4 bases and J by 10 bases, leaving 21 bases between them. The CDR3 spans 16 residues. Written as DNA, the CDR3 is TGTGCCAGCAGCCGACCCCCCGCAGGGTCACCCTCACCCCTCCACTTT. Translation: CASSRPPAGSPSPLHF.

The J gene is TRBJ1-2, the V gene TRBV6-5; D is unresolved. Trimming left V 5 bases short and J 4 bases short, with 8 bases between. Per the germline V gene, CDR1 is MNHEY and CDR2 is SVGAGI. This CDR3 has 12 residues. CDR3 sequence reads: CASSTGIYGYTF. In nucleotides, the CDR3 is TGTGCCAGCAGTACCGGGATCTATGGCTACACCTTC.

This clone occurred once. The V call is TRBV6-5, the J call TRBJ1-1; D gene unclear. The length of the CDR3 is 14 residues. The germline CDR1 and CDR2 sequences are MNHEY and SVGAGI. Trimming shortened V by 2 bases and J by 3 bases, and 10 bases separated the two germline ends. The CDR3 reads CASSYAYEHTEAFF. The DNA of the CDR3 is TGTGCCAGCAGTTACGCGTACGAGCACACTGAAGCTTTCTTT.

The CDR3 reads CASSREGVRTEAFF. CDR3 nucleotide sequence: TGTGCCAGCAGCCGAGAGGGGGTGCGGACTGAAGCTTTCTTT. The J gene is TRBJ1-1, the V gene TRBV4-2; the D gene is possibly TRBD1 (6 bases). CDR3 size: 14 residues. Trimming pared 4 bases from V and 5 bases from J, leaving 14 bases between. Germline V CDR1 and CDR2: LGHNA, YNFKEQ.

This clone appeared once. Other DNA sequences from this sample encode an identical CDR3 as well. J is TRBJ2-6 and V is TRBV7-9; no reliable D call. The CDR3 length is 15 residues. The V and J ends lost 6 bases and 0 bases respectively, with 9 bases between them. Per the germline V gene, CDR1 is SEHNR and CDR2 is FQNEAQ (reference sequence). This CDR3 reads CASSDGISGANVLTF. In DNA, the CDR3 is TGTGCCAGCAGTGACGGTATCTCTGGGGCCAACGTCCTGACTTTC.

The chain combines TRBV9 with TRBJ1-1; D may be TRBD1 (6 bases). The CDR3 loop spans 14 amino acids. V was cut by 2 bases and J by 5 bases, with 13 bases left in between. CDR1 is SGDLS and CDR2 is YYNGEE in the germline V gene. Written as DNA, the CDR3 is TGTGCCAGCAGCGTCACAGGGCGGGGGACTGAAGCTTTCTTT. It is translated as CASSVTGRGTEAFF.

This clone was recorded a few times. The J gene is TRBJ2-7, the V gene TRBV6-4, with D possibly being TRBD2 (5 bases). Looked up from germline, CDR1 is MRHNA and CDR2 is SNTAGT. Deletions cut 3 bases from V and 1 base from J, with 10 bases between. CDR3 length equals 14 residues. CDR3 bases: TGTGCCAGCAGTGAAGCGGCAGATTCCTACGAGCAGTACTTC. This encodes CASSEAADSYEQYF.

The CDR3 sequence is CASSPPSSPEAFF. The CDR3 DNA follows: TGTGCCAGCTCACCACCCTCCTCCCCTGAAGCTTTCTTT. V gene TRBV18 combines with J gene TRBJ1-1; D is undetermined. Germline loops: CDR1 KGHSH, CDR2 LQKENI. The CDR3 totals 13 residues. Trimming cost V 0 bases and J 6 bases, with 8 bases left between them.

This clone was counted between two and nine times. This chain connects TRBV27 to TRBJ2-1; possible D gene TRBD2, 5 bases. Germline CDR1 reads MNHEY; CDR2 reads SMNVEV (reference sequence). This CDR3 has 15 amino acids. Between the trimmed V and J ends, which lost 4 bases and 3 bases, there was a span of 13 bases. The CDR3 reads CASSSRLGSYNEQFF. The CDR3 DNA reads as TGTGCCAGCAGTTCCAGACTGGGGAGCTACAATGAGCAGTTCTTC.

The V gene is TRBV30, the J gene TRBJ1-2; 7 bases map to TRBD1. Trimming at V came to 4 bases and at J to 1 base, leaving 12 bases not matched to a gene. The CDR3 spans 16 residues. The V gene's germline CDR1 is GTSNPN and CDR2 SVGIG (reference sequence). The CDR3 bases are TGTGCCTGGATGGGACAGCGCCGGACCCTTAACTATGGCTACACCTTC. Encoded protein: CAWMGQRRTLNYGYTF. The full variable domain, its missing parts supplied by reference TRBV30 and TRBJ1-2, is SQTIHQWPATLVQPVGSPLSLECTVEGTSNPNLYWYRQAAGRGLQLLFYSVGIGQISSEVPQNLSASRPQDRQFILSSKKLLLSDSGFYLCAWMGQRRTLNYGYTFGSGTRLTVV.

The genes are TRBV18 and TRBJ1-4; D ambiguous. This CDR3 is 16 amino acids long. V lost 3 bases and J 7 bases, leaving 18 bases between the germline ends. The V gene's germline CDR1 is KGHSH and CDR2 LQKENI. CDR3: CASSPSTAGKGEKLFF. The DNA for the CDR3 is TGTGCCAGCTCACCTTCAACCGCGGGGAAAGGTGAAAAACTGTTTTTT.

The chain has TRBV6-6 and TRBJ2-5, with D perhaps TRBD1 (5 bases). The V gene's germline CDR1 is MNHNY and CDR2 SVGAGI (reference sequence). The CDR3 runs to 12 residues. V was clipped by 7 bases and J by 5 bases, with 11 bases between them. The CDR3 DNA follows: TGTGCCAGCACCAACAGGTGGGAGACCCAGTACTTC. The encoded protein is CASTNRWETQYF.

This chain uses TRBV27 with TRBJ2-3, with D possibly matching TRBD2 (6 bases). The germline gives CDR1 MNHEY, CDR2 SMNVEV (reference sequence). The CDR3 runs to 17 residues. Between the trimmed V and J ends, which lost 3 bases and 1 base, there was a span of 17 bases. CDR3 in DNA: TGTGCCAGCAGTTTGATCGGGGGTACAGTTGGCACAGATACGCAGTATTTT. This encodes CASSLIGGTVGTDTQYF.

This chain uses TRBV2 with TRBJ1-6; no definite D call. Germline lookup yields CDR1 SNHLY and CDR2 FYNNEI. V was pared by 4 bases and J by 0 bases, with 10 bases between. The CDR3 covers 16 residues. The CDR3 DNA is TGTGCCAGCAGTGTACTGATAAGCTCCTATAATTCACCCCTCCACTTT. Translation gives CASSVLISSYNSPLHF. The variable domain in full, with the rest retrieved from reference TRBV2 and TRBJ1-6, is EPEVTQTPSHQVTQMGQEVILRCVPISNHLYFYWYRQILGQKVEFLVSFYNNEISEKSEIFDDQFSVERPDGSNFTLKIRSTKLEDSAMYFCASSVLISSYNSPLHFGNGTRLTVT.